Listed below are T cell receptor beta chains from one sample, sequenced in a study of blood T cell repertoires in COVID-19. The method was immunoSEQ multiplex PCR; TCRdb's version includes in-frame clones alone and lacks a portion of them. The sample lists about 260,000 clones, around 90% occurring once. Sequenced material: PBMCs or T cells enriched from blood (not recorded which). Every receptor here comes from a woman in her forties or fifties who had recovered from COVID-19. Each CDR3 is given with its conserved first and last residue. The D gene is left open where the match is weak. Not every row has a clone size; where given, it reads once, few, many or a size class.

>TRBV7-2|NA|14|TRBJ2-7|NA
TGTGCCAGCAGCTTAGGAGGACAGATATACGAGCAGTACTTC
CASSLGGQIYEQYF
>TRBV7-8|NA|13|TRBJ2-7|NA
TGTGCCAGCAGCTTAGACCTTCGGGACGAGCAGTACTTC
CASSLDLRDEQYF
>TRBV7-3|NA|16|TRBJ2-1|NA
TGTGCCAGCAGCCCCCGCCCGGCCGCGGATTACAATGAGCAGTTCTTC
CASSPRPAADYNEQFF
>TRBV7-3|TRBD1|17|TRBJ1-1|few
TGTGCCAGCAGCATGGGGACAGGTAGCCTCGGGAACACTGAAGCTTTCTTT
CASSMGTGSLGNTEAFF
>TRBV7-8|NA|14|TRBJ1-6|NA
TGTGCCAGCAGCTTACGGGGGGGTAATTCACCCCTCCACTTT
CASSLRGGNSPLHF
>TRBV10-1|TRBD2|15|TRBJ2-3|NA
TGCGCCAGCAGTTCTCTAGCGGGAAAGCCAGATACGCAGTATTTT
CASSSLAGKPDTQYF
>TRBV7-9|TRBD1|17|TRBJ1-5|NA
TGTGCCAGCAGCTTCGGGGAAGGGGGCTATAGCAATCAGCCCCAGCATTTT
CASSFGEGGYSNQPQHF
>TRBV28|NA|15|TRBJ1-6|few
TGTGCCAGCAGTTTCCGGGACACCTATAATTCACCCCTCCACTTT
CASSFRDTYNSPLHF
>TRBV2|NA|18|TRBJ1-1|NA
TGTGCCAGCAGTCATCGACAATTGGCCCTGGGAGGAAACACTGAAGCTTTCTTT
CASSHRQLALGGNTEAFF
>TRBV11-2|NA|15|TRBJ1-1|NA
TGTGCCAGCAGCTTATGGGCAGGTGGTGGGACTGAAGCTTTCTTT
CASSLWAGGGTEAFF
>TRBV14|NA|18|TRBJ1-1|NA
TGTGCCAGCAGCCAAGATCGAGGCAGGGGAAGGATGAACACTGAAGCTTTCTTT
CASSQDRGRGRMNTEAFF